The 10 T cell receptor beta chains in this list originate from one sample, sequenced in a study of T cell responses to AZD1222 COVID-19 vaccine. Repertoires were generated with immunoSEQ multiplex PCR, while TCRdb's copy carries only in-frame clones and drops some. The sample has around 120,000 clones; just over 85% are singletons. Sample: peripheral blood, taken 28 days after the second AZD1222 dose. The receptors originated from an adult who received the AZD1222 COVID-19 vaccine.

The rearrangement joins TRBV9 to TRBJ2-3, with 10 bases aligning to TRBD1. V was pared by 3 bases and J by 5 bases, with 6 bases of the junction left unmatched. The germline V gene has CDR1 SGDLS and CDR2 YYNGEE. The CDR3 contains 15 residues. This CDR3 reads CASSAEGQGRDTQYF. DNA of the CDR3: TGTGCCAGCAGCGCCGAGGGACAGGGGCGAGATACGCAGTATTTT. Using reference TRBV9 and TRBJ2-3 for the parts outside the CDR3, the full variable domain is DSGVTQTPKHLITATGQRVTLRCSPRSGDLSVYWYQQSLDQGLQFLIQYYNGEERAKGNILERFSAQQFPDLHSELNLSSLELGDSALYFCASSAEGQGRDTQYFGPGTRLTVL.

This clone appeared once. This chain connects TRBV5-6 to TRBJ2-5, with D perhaps being TRBD1 or TRBD2 (6 bases each). The CDR3 spans 17 residues. Germline CDR1 and CDR2: SGHDT and YYEEEE. Trimming took 1 base from V and 2 from J, leaving 18 bases between them. The CDR3 is CASSLKRGARRQETQYF. CDR3 sequence (DNA): TGTGCCAGCAGCTTGAAGAGGGGGGCGCGAAGACAAGAGACCCAGTACTTC.

The V gene is TRBV10-3, the J gene TRBJ1-5; 8 nucleotides line up with TRBD1. The trim removed 6 bases at V and 5 bases at J, leaving 3 bases unmatched. Germline-derived CDR1 and CDR2 are ENHRY and SYGVKD. This CDR3 comprises 13 residues. The CDR3 protein is CAIRQGEDQPQHF. The CDR3, as DNA: TGTGCCATCAGACAGGGGGAAGATCAGCCCCAGCATTTT.

The chain is built from TRBV3-1 (or the pseudogene TRBV3-2) and TRBJ1-2, with D unresolved. Per the germline V gene, CDR1 is LGHDT and CDR2 is YNNKEL (reference sequence). The CDR3 runs to 13 residues. Trimming removed 4 bases from V and 2 bases from J, with 8 bases in between. The CDR3: CASSPVKNYGYTF. The CDR3 DNA reads as TGTGCCAGCAGCCCGGTGAAGAACTATGGCTACACCTTC.

The gene calls are TRBV2 and TRBJ2-3; D remains unclear. The CDR3 sequence is 12 residues long. Germline CDR1 SNHLY, CDR2 FYNNEI. The V end was cut by 6 bases, the J end by 5 bases, with 9 bases between. The CDR3 protein is CASSTDQDTQYF. DNA of the CDR3: TGTGCCAGCAGCACTGACCAAGATACGCAGTATTTT.

This clone is a singleton in its sample. The chain links TRBV15 to TRBJ2-1; D ambiguous. Germline values: CDR1 LNHNV, CDR2 YYDKDF (reference sequence). CDR3 length: 13 residues. V was pared by 4 bases and J by 5 bases, with 9 bases between. The CDR3 sequence: CATSNVGNNEQFF. The CDR3 DNA sequence: TGTGCCACCAGCAACGTGGGAAACAATGAGCAGTTCTTC.

V gene TRBV2 combines with J gene TRBJ1-5; perhaps TRBD1 as D (5 bases). V was pared by 4 bases and J by 9 bases, with 16 bases between. Germline-derived CDR1 and CDR2 are SNHLY and FYNNEI. CDR3 length: 14 amino acids. DNA of the CDR3: TGTGCCAGCAGTGCGGGGACCCACAAAGGGCCCCAGCATTTT. Its translation: CASSAGTHKGPQHF.

The chain has TRBV3-1 (or the pseudogene TRBV3-2) and TRBJ2-1; either TRBD1 or TRBD2 may supply D (5 bases each). V shed 3 bases and J shed 4 bases, with 13 bases lying between them. This CDR3 comprises 15 residues. Germline CDR1 is LGHDT and CDR2 is YNNKEL (reference sequence). CDR3 protein: CASSQTGTGYNEQFF. As DNA, the CDR3 is TGTGCCAGCAGCCAGACCGGGACGGGGTACAATGAGCAGTTCTTC.

DNA for the CDR3: TGTGCCACAATGCACGATAGCAATCAGCCCCAGCATTTT. Translating gives CATMHDSNQPQHF. The chain combines TRBV3-1 (or the pseudogene TRBV3-2) with TRBJ1-5; D uncertain. V was trimmed by 10 bases and J by 0 bases, leaving 10 bases between them. This CDR3 has 13 amino acids. Germline-derived CDR1 and CDR2 are LGHDT and YNNKEL (reference sequence).

Comments on this clone: The DNA is left out, because the CDR3 cannot be placed on it with certainty; the CDR3 is given as TCRdb lists it. CDR3 protein: CASSLASGRGEQYF. The chain is built from TRBV5-6 and TRBJ2-7; the table calls TRBD2, which could not be checked here. Germline V gives CDR1 SGHDT, CDR2 YYEEEE. Including both end residues, the CDR3 is 14 amino acids long.